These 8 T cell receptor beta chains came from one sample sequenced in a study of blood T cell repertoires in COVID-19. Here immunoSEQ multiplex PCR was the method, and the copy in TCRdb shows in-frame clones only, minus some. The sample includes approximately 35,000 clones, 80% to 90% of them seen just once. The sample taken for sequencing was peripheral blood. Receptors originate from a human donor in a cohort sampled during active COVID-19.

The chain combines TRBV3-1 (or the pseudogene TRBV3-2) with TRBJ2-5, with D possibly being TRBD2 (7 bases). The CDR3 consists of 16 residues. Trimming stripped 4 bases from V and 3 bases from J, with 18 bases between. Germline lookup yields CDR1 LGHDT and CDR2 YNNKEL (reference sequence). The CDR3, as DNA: TGTGCCAGCAGCCTGGGGGGGCTAGCGGAAAAAGAGACCCAGTACTTC. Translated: CASSLGGLAEKETQYF.

CDR3 protein: CASSRQDLEPQHF. CDR3 bases: TGTGCCAGTAGTCGTCAGGATCTGGAGCCCCAGCATTTT. The V and J genes are TRBV19 and TRBJ1-5, with D hard to call. The CDR3 has 13 amino acids. Germline V lookup: CDR1 LNHDA, CDR2 SQIVND (reference sequence). The V and J ends lost 5 bases and 8 bases respectively, with 13 bases between them.

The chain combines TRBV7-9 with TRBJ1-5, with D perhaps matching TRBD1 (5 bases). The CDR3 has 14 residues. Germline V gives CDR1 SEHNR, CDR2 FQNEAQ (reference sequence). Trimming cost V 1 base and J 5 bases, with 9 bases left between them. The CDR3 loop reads CASSLGWGDQPQHF. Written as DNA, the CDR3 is TGTGCCAGCAGCTTAGGGTGGGGCGATCAGCCCCAGCATTTT.

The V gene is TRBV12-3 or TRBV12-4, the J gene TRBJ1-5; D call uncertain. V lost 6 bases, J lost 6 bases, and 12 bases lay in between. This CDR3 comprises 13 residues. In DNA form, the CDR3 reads TGTGCCAGCAGCCGCCAAGGAGGTCAGCCCCAGCATTTT. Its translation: CASSRQGGQPQHF.

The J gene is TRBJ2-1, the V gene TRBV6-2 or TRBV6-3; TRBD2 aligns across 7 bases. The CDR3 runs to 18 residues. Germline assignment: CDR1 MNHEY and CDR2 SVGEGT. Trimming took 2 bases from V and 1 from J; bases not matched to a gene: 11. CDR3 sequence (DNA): TGTGCCAGCAGTTACAGTGGGGGGGGTCCCCCTTCCTACAATGAGCAGTTCTTC. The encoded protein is CASSYSGGGPPSYNEQFF.

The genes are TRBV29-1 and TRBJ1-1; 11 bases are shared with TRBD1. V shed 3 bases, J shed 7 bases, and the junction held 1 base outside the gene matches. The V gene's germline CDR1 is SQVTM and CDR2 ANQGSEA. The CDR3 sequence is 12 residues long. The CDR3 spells CSVEGQGVEAFF. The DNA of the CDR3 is TGCAGCGTTGAGGGACAGGGGGTTGAAGCTTTCTTT.

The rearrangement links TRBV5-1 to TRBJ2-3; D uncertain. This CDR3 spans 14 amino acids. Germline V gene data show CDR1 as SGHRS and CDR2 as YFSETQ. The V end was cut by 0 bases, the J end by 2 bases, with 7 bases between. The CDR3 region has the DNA TGCGCCAGCAGCTTGGACTTCGCCACAGATACGCAGTATTTT. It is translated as CASSLDFATDTQYF.

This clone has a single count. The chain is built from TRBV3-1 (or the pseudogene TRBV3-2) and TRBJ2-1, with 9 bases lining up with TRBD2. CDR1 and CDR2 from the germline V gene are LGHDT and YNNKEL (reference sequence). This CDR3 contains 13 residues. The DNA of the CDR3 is TGTGCGTCCGGGGGACTAGCAGTGGGTGAGCAGTTCTTC. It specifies CASGGLAVGEQFF.